This T cell receptor (beta chain) was sequenced in a study of response to subunit inactivated influenza vaccine. Study-wide findings and caveats: There was a suggestion from the authors that each seasonal influenza vaccination recruits few new T cells.

TCRdb analysed the RT-PCR reads with MiXCR anew, one entry per CDR3 protein. The sample has around 530,000 distinct CDR3 sequences; more than 15% are singletons. This clonotype was recorded many times. Its antigen is not identified. From germline, CDR1 is DFQATT and CDR2 SNEGSKA (reference sequence). After removal of 0 bases from V and 3 bases from J, the junction contained 10 bases not matched to a gene. The CDR3 has 17 residues. Material: CD4+ T cells sorted from PBMCs, obtained about 23 months after vaccination. This clonotype originated in a man between 45 and 75 years old who received an inactivated influenza vaccine. J is TRBJ2-1 and V is TRBV20-1; TRBD2 agrees at 8 bases. CDR3 amino acids: CSARDWGGAGDYNEQFF. In nucleotides, the CDR3 is TGCAGTGCTAGAGATTGGGGGGGAGCGGGAGACTACAATGAGCAGTTCTTC.